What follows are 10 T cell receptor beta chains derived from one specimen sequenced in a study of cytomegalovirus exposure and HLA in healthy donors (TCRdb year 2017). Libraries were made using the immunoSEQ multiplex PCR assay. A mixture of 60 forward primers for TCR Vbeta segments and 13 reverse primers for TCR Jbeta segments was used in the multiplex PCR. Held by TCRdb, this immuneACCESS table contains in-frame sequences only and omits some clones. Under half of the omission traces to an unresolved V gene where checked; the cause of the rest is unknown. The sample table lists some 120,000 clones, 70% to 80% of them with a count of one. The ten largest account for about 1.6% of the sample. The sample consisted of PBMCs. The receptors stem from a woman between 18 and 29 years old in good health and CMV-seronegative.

The CDR3 loop reads CASSLAGVTGELFF. The CDR3 DNA follows: TGCGCCAGCAGCTTGGCAGGGGTCACCGGGGAGCTGTTTTTT. The V and J genes are TRBV5-1 and TRBJ2-2, with D maybe TRBD1 (6 bases). Germline CDR1 and CDR2: SGHRS and YFSETQ. CDR3 length equals 14 residues. The germline V and J ends were trimmed by 0 bases and 4 bases, with 7 bases remaining between them.

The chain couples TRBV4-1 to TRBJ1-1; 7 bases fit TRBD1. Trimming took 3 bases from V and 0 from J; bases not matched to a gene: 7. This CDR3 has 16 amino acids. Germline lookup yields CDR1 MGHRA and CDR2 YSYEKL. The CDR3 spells CASSHKVGTVNTEAFF. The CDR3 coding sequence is TGCGCCAGCAGCCACAAAGTGGGGACAGTGAACACTGAAGCTTTCTTT.

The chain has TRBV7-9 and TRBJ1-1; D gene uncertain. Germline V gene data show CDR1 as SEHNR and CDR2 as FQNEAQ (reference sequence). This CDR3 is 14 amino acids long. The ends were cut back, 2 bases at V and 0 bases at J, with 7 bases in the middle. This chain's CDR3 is CASSLTNMNTEAFF. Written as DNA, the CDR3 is TGTGCCAGCAGCTTAACGAACATGAACACTGAAGCTTTCTTT.

The CDR3 bases are TGTGCCAGCAGTTTGGGCAGGAACACTGAAGCTTTCTTT. Translated, it gives CASSLGRNTEAFF. The chain has TRBV27 and TRBJ1-1; D not certain. The CDR3 sequence is 13 residues long. V shed 3 bases and J shed 1 base, with 6 bases lying between them. Germline CDR1 is MNHEY and CDR2 is SMNVEV (reference sequence).

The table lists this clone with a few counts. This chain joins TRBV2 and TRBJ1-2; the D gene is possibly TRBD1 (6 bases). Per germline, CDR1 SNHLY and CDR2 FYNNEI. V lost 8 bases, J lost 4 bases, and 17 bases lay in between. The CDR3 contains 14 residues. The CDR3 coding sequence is TGTGCCAGCTCTTCGGGGGGGCGATTCTATGGCTACACCTTC. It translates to CASSSGGRFYGYTF.

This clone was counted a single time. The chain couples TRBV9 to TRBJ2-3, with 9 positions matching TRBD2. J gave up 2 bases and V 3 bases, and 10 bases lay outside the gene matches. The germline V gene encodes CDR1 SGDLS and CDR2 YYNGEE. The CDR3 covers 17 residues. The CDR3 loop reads CASSGQFSGGSTDTQYF. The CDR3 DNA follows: TGTGCCAGCAGCGGACAGTTCAGCGGGGGGTCCACAGATACGCAGTATTTT.

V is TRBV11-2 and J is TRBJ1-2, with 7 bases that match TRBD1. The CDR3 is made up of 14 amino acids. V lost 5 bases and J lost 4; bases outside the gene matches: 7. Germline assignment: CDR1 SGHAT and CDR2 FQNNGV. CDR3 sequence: CASSPRDSSYGYTF. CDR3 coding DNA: TGTGCCAGCAGCCCCAGGGACAGTTCCTATGGCTACACCTTC. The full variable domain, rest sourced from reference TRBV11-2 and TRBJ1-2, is EAGVAQSPRYKIIEKRQSVAFWCNPISGHATLYWYQQILGQGPKLLIQFQNNGVVDDSQLPKDRFSAERLKGVDSTLKIQPAKLEDSAVYLCASSPRDSSYGYTFGSGTRLTVV.

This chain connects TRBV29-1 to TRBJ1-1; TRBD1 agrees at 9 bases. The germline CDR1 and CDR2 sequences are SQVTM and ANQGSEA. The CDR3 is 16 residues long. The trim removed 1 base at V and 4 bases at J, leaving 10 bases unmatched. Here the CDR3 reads CSVEGRTGASVTEAFF. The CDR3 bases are TGCAGCGTTGAAGGAAGGACAGGGGCGAGCGTCACTGAAGCTTTCTTT.

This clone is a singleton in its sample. The CDR3 is CSVDGQGKSYGYTF. DNA for the CDR3: TGCAGCGTTGATGGGCAGGGGAAAAGCTATGGCTACACCTTC. J is TRBJ1-2 and V is TRBV29-1, with a weak D call TRBD1 (6 bases). V shed 3 bases and J shed 4 bases, with 15 bases lying between them. Germline assignment: CDR1 SQVTM and CDR2 ANQGSEA. There are 14 residues in the CDR3.

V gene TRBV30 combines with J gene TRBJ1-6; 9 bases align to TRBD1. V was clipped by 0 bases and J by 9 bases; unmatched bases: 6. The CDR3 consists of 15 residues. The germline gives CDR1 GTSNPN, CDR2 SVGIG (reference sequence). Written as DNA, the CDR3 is TGTGCCTGGAGTGTAGATGGGGGACAGGGTTCACCCCTCCACTTT. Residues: CAWSVDGGQGSPLHF.